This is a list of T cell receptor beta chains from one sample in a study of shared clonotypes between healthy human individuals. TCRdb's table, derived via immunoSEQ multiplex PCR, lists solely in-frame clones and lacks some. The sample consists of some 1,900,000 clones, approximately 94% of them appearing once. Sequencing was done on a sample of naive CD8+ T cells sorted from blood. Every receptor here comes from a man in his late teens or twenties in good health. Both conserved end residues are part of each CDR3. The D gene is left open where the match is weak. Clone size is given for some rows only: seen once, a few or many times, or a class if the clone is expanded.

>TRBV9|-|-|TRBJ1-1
CASSVEDFSGGTEAFF
TGTGCCAGCAGCGTAGAGGATTTCTCTGGAGGTACTGAAGCTTTCTTT
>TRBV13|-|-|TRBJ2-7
CASSPDPDGNYEQYF
TGTGCCAGCAGCCCCGACCCCGACGGTAACTACGAGCAGTACTTC
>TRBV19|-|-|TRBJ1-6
CASARMHDNSPLHF
TGTGCCAGTGCGCGGATGCACGATAATTCACCCCTCCACTTT
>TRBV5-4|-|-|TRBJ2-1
CASSLTGEDYNEQFF
TGTGCCAGCAGCTTGACCGGAGAGGACTACAATGAGCAGTTCTTC
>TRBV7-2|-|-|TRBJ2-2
CASSSSDRNTNTGELFF
TGTGCCAGCAGCTCCTCCGACAGGAATACGAACACCGGGGAGCTGTTTTTT
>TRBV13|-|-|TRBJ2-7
CASTPRLGTPSYEQYF
TGTGCCAGCACCCCCCGTTTAGGGACTCCCTCCTACGAGCAGTACTTC
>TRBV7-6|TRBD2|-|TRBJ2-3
CASSHLLASGRVEVSPDTQYF
TGTGCCAGCAGCCACCTGCTGGCTAGCGGGAGGGTAGAGGTTTCCCCAGATACGCAGTATTTT
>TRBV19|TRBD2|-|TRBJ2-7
CASTLRAGGPMWYEQYF
TGTGCCAGTACCCTAAGAGCGGGAGGGCCCATGTGGTACGAGCAGTACTTC
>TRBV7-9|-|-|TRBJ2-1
CASSSTGVGEQFF
TGTGCCAGCAGCTCGACCGGCGTTGGGGAGCAGTTCTTC
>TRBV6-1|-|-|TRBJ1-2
CASSDEVGREVF
TGTGCCAGCAGTGACGAGGTGGGGAGGGAAGTCTTC
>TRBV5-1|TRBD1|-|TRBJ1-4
CASSLEAGQYPTNEKLFF
TGCGCCAGCAGCTTGGAGGCGGGACAGTACCCAACTAATGAAAAACTGTTTTTT
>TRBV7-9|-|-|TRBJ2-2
CASSPFFQGLNLDTGELFF
TGTGCCAGCAGCCCCTTTTTCCAGGGGCTCAATCTCGACACCGGGGAGCTGTTTTTT
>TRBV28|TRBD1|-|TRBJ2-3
CASSLIPGQGSTDTQYF
TGTGCCAGCAGTTTGATCCCGGGACAGGGATCGACAGATACGCAGTATTTT
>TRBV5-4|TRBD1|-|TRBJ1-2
CASSFYRGVDYGYTF
TGTGCCAGCAGCTTCTACAGGGGAGTTGACTATGGCTACACCTTC
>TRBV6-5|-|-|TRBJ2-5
CASSYEGVQYF
TGTGCCAGCAGTTACGAAGGGGTACAGTACTTC
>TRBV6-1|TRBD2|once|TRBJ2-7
CASSDGLAGADEQYF
TGTGCCAGCAGTGACGGACTAGCGGGAGCTGACGAGCAGTACTTC
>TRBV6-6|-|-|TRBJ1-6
CASIPTGNSPLHF
TGTGCCAGCATCCCCACAGGGAATTCACCCCTCCACTTT
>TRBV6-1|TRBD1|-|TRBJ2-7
CASWSGQRTYEQYF
TGTGCCAGCTGGTCGGGACAGAGAACTTACGAGCAGTACTTC
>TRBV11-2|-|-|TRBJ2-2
CASSPVFYTGELFF
TGTGCCAGCAGCCCAGTGTTCTACACCGGGGAGCTGTTTTTT
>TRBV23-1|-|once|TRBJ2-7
CASSQSLQVHYEQYF
TGCGCCAGCAGTCAATCGTTACAGGTCCACTACGAGCAGTACTTC
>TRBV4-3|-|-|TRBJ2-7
CASSQVLSPAHEQYF
TGCGCCAGCAGCCAAGTTCTATCTCCAGCCCACGAGCAGTACTTC
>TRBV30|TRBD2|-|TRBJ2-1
CAWAFGAGSYNEQFF
TGTGCCTGGGCCTTTGGAGCGGGGTCCTACAATGAGCAGTTCTTC
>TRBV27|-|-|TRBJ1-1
CASSPTWMVGAFF
TGTGCCAGCAGTCCAACATGGATGGTAGGGGCTTTCTTT
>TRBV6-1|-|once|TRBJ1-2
CASSEADGQSYGYTF
TGTGCCAGCAGTGAAGCGGACGGACAGTCCTATGGCTACACCTTC
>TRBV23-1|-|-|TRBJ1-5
CASSQSMTAYSNQPQHF
TGCGCCAGCAGTCAATCGATGACAGCATATAGCAATCAGCCCCAGCATTTT
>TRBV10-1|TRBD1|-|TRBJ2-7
CASSDIGGDRGDEQYF
TGCGCCAGCAGTGACATAGGGGGGGACAGGGGCGACGAGCAGTACTTC
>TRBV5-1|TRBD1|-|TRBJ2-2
CASSLGDRGYTGELFF
TGCGCCAGCAGCTTGGGGGACAGGGGTTATACCGGGGAGCTGTTTTTT
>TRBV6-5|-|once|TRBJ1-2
CASSYSSPYLNYGYTF
TGTGCCAGCAGTTACTCGAGCCCCTACCTTAACTATGGCTACACCTTC
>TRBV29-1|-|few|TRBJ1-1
CSVGWESVEAFF
TGCAGCGTTGGGTGGGAATCGGTTGAAGCTTTCTTT
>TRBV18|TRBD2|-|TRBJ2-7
CASSPGLAGSYEQYF
TGTGCCAGCTCACCGGGACTAGCGGGATCCTACGAGCAGTACTTC